This T cell receptor (beta chain) derives from a study of CD8+ T cells in alopecia areata (dated by TCRdb to between 2017 and 2018). Regarding the study in general: Treated patients were enrolled in an open-label pilot trial of oral tofacitinib at 5 to 10 mg twice daily for moderate-to-severe alopecia areata. Patients stayed on tofacitinib for 6 to 18 months and then had 6 months of follow-up off drug so that delayed response and recurrence could be assessed. High-throughput TCRbeta sequencing was used to examine T cell clonal expansion in alopecia areata in both the C3H/HeJ mouse model and human patients. In humans, TCRbeta sequencing was performed on scalp tissue and on sorted CD4+ and CD8+ peripheral blood T cells from healthy controls and from patients with patchy or totalis/universalis alopecia areata. Biopsies were taken from tofacitinib-treated patients at baseline and again at 4 and 24 weeks into treatment, and several of those patients also had a later scalp biopsy. Clonality in the scalp was compared among normal scalp (n=4), patchy alopecia areata scalp (n=8), and alopecia totalis/universalis scalp (n=8). The RNA source kit depended on sample type: the PAXgene miRNA kit for fixed scalp, the miRNeasy kit for PBMCs, and the RNeasy kit for mouse skin. TCRbeta CDR3 regions were amplified by immunoSEQ multiplex PCR using 35 Vbeta forward and 13 Jbeta reverse primers. The research as a whole found: Unlike mouse skin, where gammadelta T cells dominate, normal human skin contains resident alphabeta T cells that get sequenced too, which complicates analysis of the scalp TCR repertoire. Compared with mice, TCR sequences shared between patients were less clear, possibly partly because of HLA diversity across the patient population. Higher clonality and more expanded CD8+ clones were observed in lesional scalp than in normal scalp, particularly in alopecia totalis/universalis, a finding suggestive of antigenic drive.

This specimen's time point label, per the study, means: baseline before oral tofacitinib. Lesional scalp punch biopsies and peripheral blood were collected from alopecia areata patients. PBMCs were separated by density centrifugation and stained for CD3, CD4 and CD8, after which CD4+ and CD8+ T cells were sorted on a FACSAria. Points on this clone: Its target antigen remains unknown. Within one base of it there is no much larger clone, and no base qualities were kept.

Inclusive of the bounding cysteine and phenylalanine, the CDR3 is 14 residues long. Only the CDR3 part of the read is kept: 42 bases, read in frame from the first base. V and J lose 8 bases and 2 bases, and a span of 19 bases separates them. CDR1 and CDR2 are drawn from the germline V gene (reference sequence): GTSNPN, SVGIG. The library was built by means of the immunoSEQ multiplex PCR assay. For TCR sequencing, RNA was extracted from every sample and reverse transcribed into cDNA to serve as template. SuperScript III was used to make first-strand cDNA, primed with a 2:1 mix of oligo-dT and random hexamers. A synthetic immune receptor repertoire was used to assess amplification bias, and residual bias was removed computationally. As for the authors' bioinformatics: Raw reads were preprocessed to remove errors, and CDR3 was defined according to IMGT conventions as the region from the conserved cysteine to phenylalanine. Clonality was calculated as 1 minus Shannon entropy normalized by log2 of the number of productive unique TCRs. CD4 or CD8 identity of scalp clones was inferred by cross-referencing scalp TCRbeta sequences with sorted blood CD4 and CD8 repertoires. Here the immuneACCESS table is served through TCRdb, limited to in-frame sequences with V and J called. Missing clones are a known gap in these copies; in checked studies unresolved V genes cover under half, and the rest lacks a known reason. V and J calls plus clone size are reproduced from that table; the DNA served to infer D and trimming. Within this sample are around 250,000 clones, with about 68% of them counted one time only. Around 1.2% of the sample belongs to the ten largest clones.

The receptor's source is a human donor with alopecia areata. Material: CD4+ T cells sorted from blood, obtained at week 0. The chain is made from TRBV30 and TRBJ2-7; 5 matching bases give a weak D call of TRBD1. At the DNA level, the sequence is TGTGCCGGCCTAAGGGGTTTTCCTACCTACGAGCAGTACTTC. Its translation is CAGLRGFPTYEQYF.